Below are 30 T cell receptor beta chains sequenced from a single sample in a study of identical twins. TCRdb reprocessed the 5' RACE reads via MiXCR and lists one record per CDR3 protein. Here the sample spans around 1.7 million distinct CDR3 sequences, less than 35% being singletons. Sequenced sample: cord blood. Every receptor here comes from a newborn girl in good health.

The CDR3 nucleotides read TGTGCCAGCACCCTAGGGGGCCATGGCTACACCTTC. Translation: CASTLGGHGYTF. The V call is TRBV6-6, the J call TRBJ1-2, with 7 bases lining up with TRBD1. The CDR3 contains 12 residues. Germline V gene data show CDR1 as MNHNY and CDR2 as SVGAGI (reference sequence). V gave up 7 bases and J gave up 6 bases; unmatched junction bases: 5.

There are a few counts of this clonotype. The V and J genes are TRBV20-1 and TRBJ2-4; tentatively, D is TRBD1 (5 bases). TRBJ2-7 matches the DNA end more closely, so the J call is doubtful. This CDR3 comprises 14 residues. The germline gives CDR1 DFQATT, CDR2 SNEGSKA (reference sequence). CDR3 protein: CSARGFAGRYEQYF. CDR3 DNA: TGCAGTGCTAGAGGTTTTGCAGGGCGTTACGAGCAGTACTTC.

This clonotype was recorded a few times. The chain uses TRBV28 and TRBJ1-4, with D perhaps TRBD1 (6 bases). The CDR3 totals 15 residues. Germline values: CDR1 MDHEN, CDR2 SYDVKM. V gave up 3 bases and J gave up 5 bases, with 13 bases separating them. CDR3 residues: CASSFAAGQNEKLFF. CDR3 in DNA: TGTGCCAGCAGTTTTGCCGCGGGACAAAATGAAAAACTGTTTTTT.

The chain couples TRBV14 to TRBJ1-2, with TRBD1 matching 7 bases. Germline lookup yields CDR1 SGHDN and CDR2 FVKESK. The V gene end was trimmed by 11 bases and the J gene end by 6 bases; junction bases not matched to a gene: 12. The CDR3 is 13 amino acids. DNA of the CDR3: TGTGCCCCCAGGGGGGCCCCAGGGGATGGCTACACCTTC. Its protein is CAPRGAPGDGYTF. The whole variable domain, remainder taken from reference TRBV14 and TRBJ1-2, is EAGVTQFPSHSVIEKGQTVTLRCDPISGHDNLYWYRRVMGKEIKFLLHFVKESKQDESGMPNNRFLAERTGGTYSTLKVQPAELEDSGVYFCAPRGAPGDGYTFGSGTRLTVV.

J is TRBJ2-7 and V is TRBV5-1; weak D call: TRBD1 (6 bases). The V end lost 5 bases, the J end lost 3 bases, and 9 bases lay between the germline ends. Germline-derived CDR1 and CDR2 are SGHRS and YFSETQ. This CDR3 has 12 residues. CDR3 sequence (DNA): TGCGCCAGCAGGGACAGTCACTACGAGCAGTACTTC. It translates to CASRDSHYEQYF.

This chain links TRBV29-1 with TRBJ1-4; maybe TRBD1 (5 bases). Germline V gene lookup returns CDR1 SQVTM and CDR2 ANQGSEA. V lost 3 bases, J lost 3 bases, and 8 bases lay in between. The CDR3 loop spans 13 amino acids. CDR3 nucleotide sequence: TGCAGCGTTGAGGGGGTTGCTAATGAAAAACTGTTTTTT. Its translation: CSVEGVANEKLFF.

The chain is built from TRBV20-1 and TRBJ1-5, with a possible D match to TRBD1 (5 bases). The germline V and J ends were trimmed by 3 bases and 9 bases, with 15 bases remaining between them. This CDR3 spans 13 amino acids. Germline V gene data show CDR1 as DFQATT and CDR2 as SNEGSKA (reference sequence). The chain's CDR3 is CSASVRGIGPQHF. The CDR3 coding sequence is TGCAGTGCTAGCGTGAGGGGAATTGGGCCCCAGCATTTT.

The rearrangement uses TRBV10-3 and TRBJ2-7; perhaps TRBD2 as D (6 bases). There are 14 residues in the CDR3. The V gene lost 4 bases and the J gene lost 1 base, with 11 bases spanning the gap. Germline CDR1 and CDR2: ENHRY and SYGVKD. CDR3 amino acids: CAISGGTRSYEQYF. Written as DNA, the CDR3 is TGTGCCATCAGTGGTGGGACTCGTTCCTACGAGCAGTACTTC.

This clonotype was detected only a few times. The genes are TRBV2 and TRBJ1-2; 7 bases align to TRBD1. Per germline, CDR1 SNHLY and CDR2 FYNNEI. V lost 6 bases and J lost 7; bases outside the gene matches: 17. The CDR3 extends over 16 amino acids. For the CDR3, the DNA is TGTGCCAGCAGGAGAGTACAGGGGCCTCCCTACCCTGGCTACACCTTC. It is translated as CASRRVQGPPYPGYTF.

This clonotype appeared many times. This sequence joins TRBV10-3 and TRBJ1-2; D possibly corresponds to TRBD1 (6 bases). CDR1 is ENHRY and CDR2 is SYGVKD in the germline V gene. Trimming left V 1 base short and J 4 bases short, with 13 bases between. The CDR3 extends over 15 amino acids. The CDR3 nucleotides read TGTGCCATCAGTGAGTTTAGCAGGGGACTCTATGGCTACACCTTC. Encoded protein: CAISEFSRGLYGYTF.

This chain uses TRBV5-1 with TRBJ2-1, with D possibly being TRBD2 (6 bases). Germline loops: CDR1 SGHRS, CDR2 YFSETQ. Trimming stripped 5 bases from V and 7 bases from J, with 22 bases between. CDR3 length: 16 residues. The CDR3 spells CASRPPGGVIRNEQFF. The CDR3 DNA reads TGCGCCAGCAGGCCTCCGGGCGGGGTAATAAGAAATGAGCAGTTCTTC.

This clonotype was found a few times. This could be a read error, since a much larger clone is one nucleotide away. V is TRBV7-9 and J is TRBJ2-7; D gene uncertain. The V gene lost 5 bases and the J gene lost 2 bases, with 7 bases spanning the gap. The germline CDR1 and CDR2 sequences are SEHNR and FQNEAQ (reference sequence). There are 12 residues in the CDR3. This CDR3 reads CASSPETYEQYF. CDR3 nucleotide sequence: TGTGCCAGCAGCCCGGAAACCTACGAGCAGTACTTC.

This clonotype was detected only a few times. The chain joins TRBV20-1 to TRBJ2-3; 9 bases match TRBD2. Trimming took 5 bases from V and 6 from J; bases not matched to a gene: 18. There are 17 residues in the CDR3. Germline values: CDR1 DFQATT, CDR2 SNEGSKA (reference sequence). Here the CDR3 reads CSAVGPVLAGGHDTQYF. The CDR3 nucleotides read TGCAGTGCTGTGGGGCCCGTACTGGCGGGAGGGCACGATACGCAGTATTTT.

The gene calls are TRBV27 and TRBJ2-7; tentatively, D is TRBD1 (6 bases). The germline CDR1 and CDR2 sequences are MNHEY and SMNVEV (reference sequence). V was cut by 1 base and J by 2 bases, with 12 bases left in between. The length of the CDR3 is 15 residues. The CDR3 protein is CASSLFDWTAYEQYF. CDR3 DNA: TGTGCCAGCAGTTTATTCGACTGGACAGCCTACGAGCAGTACTTC.

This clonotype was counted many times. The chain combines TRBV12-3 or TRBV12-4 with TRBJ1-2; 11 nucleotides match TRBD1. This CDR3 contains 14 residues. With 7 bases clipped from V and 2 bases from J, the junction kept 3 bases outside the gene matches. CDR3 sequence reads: CASNGQGANYGYTF. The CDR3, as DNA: TGTGCCAGCAATGGACAGGGGGCCAACTATGGCTACACCTTC.

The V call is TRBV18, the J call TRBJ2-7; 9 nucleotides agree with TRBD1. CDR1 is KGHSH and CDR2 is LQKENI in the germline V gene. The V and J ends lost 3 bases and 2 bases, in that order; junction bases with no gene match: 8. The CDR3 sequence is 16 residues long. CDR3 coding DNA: TGTGCCAGCTCACCGGAAACAGGGGGCGCAGCCTACGAGCAGTACTTC. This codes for CASSPETGGAAYEQYF. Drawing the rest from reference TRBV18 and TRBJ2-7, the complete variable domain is NAGVMQNPRHLVRRRGQEARLRCSPMKGHSHVYWYRQLPEEGLKFMVYLQKENIIDESGMPKERFSAEFPKEGPSILRIQQVVRGDSAAYFCASSPETGGAAYEQYFGPGTRLTVT.

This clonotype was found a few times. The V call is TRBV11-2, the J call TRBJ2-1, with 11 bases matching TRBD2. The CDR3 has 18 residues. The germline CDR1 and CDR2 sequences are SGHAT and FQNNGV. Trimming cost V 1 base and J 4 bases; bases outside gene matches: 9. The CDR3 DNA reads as TGTGCCAGCAGCTTAGGGAGTAGCGGGGGGGCCGCGTACAATGAGCAGTTCTTC. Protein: CASSLGSSGGAAYNEQFF.

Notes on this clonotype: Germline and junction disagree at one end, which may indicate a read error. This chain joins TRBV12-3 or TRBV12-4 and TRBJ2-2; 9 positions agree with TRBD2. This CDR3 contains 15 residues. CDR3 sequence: CASSRGLAIAGEQFF. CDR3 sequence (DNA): TGTGCCAGCAGCCGCGGACTAGCGATAGCCGGGGAGCAGTTTTTT.

The CDR3 sequence is CASSLRLAGAGTGELFF. The CDR3 DNA reads TGTGCCAGTAGTCTGAGACTAGCGGGAGCAGGCACCGGGGAGCTGTTTTTT. The rearrangement links TRBV19 to TRBJ2-2; TRBD2 matches 12 bases. This CDR3 is 17 amino acids long. V lost 5 bases to trimming and J lost 4 bases; unmatched junction nucleotides: 8. In germline, CDR1 is LNHDA, CDR2 SQIVND (reference sequence).

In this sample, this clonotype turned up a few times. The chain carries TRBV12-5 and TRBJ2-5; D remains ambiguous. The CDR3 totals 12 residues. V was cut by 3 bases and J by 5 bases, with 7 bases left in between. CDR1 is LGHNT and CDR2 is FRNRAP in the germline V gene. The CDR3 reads CASGFSWETQYF. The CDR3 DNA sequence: TGTGCTAGTGGTTTTTCGTGGGAGACCCAGTACTTC.

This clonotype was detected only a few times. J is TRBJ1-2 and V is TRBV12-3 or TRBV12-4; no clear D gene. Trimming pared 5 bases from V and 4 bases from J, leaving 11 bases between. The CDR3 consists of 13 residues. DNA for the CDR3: TGTGCCAGCAGTCGGCGCGGAGTCTATGGCTACACCTTC. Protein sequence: CASSRRGVYGYTF.

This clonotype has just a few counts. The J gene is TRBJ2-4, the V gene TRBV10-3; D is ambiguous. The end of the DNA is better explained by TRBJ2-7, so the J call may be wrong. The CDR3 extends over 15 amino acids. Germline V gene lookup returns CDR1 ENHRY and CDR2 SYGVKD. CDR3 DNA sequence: TGTGCCATCAGTGATTCCAAGAGAGGATTTTACGAGCAGTACTTC. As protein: CAISDSKRGFYEQYF.

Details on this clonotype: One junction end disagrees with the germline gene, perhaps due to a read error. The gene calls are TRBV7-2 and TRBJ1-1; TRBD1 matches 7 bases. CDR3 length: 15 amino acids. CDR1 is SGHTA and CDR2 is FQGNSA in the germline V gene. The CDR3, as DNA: TGTGCCAGCAGATTAGGGGGCCCTATGAACACTGAAGCTTTCTTT. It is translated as CASRLGGPMNTEAFF. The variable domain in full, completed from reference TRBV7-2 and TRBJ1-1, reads GAGVSQSPSNKVTEKGKDVELRCDPISGHTALYWYRQSLGQGLEFLIYFQGNSAPDKSGLPSDRFSAERTGGSVSTLTIQRTQQEDSAVYLCASRLGGPMNTEAFFGQGTRLTVV.

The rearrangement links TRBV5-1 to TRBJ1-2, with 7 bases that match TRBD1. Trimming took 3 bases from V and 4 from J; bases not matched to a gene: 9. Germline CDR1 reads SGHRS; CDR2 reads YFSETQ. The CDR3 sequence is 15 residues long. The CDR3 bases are TGCGCCAGCAGCTACCGACCGGGACAGCCCTATGGCTACACCTTC. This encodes CASSYRPGQPYGYTF.

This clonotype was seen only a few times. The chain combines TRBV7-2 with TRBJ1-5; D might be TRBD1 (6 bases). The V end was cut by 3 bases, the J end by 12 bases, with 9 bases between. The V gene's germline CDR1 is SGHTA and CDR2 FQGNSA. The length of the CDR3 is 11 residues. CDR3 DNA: TGTGCCAGCAGCTTTGGGGGGCTCCAGCATTTT. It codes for CASSFGGLQHF.

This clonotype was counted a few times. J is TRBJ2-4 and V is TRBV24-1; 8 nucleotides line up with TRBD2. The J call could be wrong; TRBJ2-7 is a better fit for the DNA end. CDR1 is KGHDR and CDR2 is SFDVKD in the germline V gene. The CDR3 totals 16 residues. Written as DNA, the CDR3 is TGTGCCACCAGTGCCCCGGTTCGAAGCGGGGGCTACGAGCAGTACTTC. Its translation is CATSAPVRSGGYEQYF.

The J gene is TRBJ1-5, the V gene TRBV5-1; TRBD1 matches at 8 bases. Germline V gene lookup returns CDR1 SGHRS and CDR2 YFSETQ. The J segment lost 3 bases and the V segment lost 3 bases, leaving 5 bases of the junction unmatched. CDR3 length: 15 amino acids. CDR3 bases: TGCGCCAGCAGCTACTCGGGACAGGACAATCAGCCCCAGCATTTT. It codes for CASSYSGQDNQPQHF.

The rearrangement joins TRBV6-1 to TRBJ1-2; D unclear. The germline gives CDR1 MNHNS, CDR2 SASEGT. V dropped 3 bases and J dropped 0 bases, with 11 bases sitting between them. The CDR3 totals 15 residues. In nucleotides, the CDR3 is TGTGCCAGCAGTGATTTCTCGGGGTCTAACTATGGCTACACCTTC. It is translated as CASSDFSGSNYGYTF.

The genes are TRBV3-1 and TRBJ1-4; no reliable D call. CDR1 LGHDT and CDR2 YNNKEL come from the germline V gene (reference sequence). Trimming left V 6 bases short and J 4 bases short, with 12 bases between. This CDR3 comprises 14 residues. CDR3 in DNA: TGTGCCAGCAGTCGGGCAGCCATTAATGAAAAACTGTTTTTT. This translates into CASSRAAINEKLFF. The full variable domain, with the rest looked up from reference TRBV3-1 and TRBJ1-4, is DTAVSQTPKYLVTQMGNDKSIKCEQNLGHDTMYWYKQDSKKFLKIMFSYNNKELIINETVPNRFSPKSPDKAHLNLHINSLELGDSAVYFCASSRAAINEKLFFGSGTQLSVL.

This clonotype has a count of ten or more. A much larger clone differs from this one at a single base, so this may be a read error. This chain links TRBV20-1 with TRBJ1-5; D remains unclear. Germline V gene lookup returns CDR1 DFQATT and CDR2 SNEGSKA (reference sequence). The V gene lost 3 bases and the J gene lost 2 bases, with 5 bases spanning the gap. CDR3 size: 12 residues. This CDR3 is CSASQGNQPQHF. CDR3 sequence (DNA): TGCAGTGCTAGCCAGGGCAATCAGCCCCAGCATTTT.